This record concerns one TCR beta chain sequence. Antigen unknown. The data were taken from a study of shared clonotypes between healthy human individuals. Study-wide context: The composition of the donors was a couple of women and a few men aged 18 to 49.

Method: immunoSEQ multiplex PCR; TCRdb's copy keeps in-frame clones and lacks some. The sample has 640,000 or so clones; 72% are singletons. A split of CD4+ cells into CD45RA+ naive and CD45RA-negative memory subsets was performed. General study findings and limits: Naive subsets generally exceeded memory subsets in estimated richness. Around 5% of naive CD4 clonotypes were common to four donors.

Germline values: CDR1 LGHNA, CDR2 YNFKEQ. This CDR3 is 13 amino acids long. V lost 4 bases, J lost 5 bases, and 12 bases lay in between. The sequence was collected from a woman in her twenties or thirties in good health. This chain connects TRBV4-2 to TRBJ2-7; D is undetermined. Sequenced: memory CD4+ T cells sorted from blood. Specified subset: CD45RA-negative fraction. The CDR3 sequence is CASSPKGLNEQYF. The CDR3 region has the DNA TGTGCCAGCAGCCCCAAGGGATTGAACGAGCAGTACTTC.